One sample yielded the 20 T cell receptor beta chains listed below, sequenced in a study of response to subunit inactivated influenza vaccine. Each CDR3 protein is one row after TCRdb ran MiXCR on the RT-PCR reads. In the table there are approximately 170,000 distinct CDR3 sequences, approximately 12% of which are singletons. This same sample was also part of a study on T cells expressing NK-cell markers. Per that study: cDNA encoding TCR beta was synthesized via 5'RACE template switching incorporating UMIs.

Material: CD8+ T cells sorted from PBMCs, obtained 11 to 12 days after vaccination. Receptors originate from a man aged 45-60 years who received an inactivated influenza vaccine.

The rearrangement joins TRBV2 to TRBJ2-2, with 12 bases identical to TRBD2. V was clipped by 5 bases and J by 6 bases; unmatched bases: 7. Germline loops: CDR1 SNHLY, CDR2 FYNNEI. The CDR3 length is 16 residues. The CDR3 loop is CASSSRLAGVSGELFF. The CDR3 DNA reads as TGTGCCAGCAGTTCTAGACTAGCGGGAGTGTCCGGGGAGCTGTTTTTT.

This clonotype was observed a handful of times. The genes are TRBV9 and TRBJ1-6; TRBD1 matches 10 bases. Germline trimming cut 3 bases from V and 9 bases from J; bases unmatched to any gene: 6. The CDR3 runs 15 residues. Germline assignment: CDR1 SGDLS and CDR2 YYNGEE. CDR3: CASSGRQGASSPLHF. In nucleotides, the CDR3 is TGTGCCAGCAGCGGAAGACAGGGGGCTAGTTCACCCCTCCACTTT.

The rearrangement uses TRBV6-1 and TRBJ2-7; a possible D gene is TRBD1 (6 bases). Germline V gene lookup returns CDR1 MNHNS and CDR2 SASEGT. V lost 6 bases to trimming and J lost 0 bases, with 15 bases between them. This CDR3 has 15 residues. In DNA form, the CDR3 reads TGTGCCAGCAGACGACAGGCCCACAGCTCCTACGAGCAGTACTTC. It codes for CASRRQAHSSYEQYF.

This chain uses TRBV28 with TRBJ2-1; 7 bases fit TRBD1. The germline CDR1 and CDR2 sequences are MDHEN and SYDVKM. With V trimmed by 2 bases and J by 4 bases, 5 bases remained unmatched. The CDR3 sequence is 15 residues long. The DNA for the CDR3 is TGTGCCAGCAGTTTAGACAGGGACCCTTACAATGAGCAGTTCTTC. Its protein product is CASSLDRDPYNEQFF.

This clonotype was seen only a few times. The chain recombines TRBV7-9 with TRBJ1-1; no clear D. Germline-derived CDR1 and CDR2 are SEHNR and FQNEAQ (reference sequence). V lost 4 bases to trimming and J lost 7 bases, with 13 bases between them. The CDR3 is made up of 13 amino acids. This CDR3 reads CASSSRPAVEAFF. CDR3 sequence (DNA): TGTGCCAGCAGCTCCCGGCCGGCAGTTGAAGCTTTCTTT.

This clonotype was observed at least ten times. The gene calls are TRBV4-2 and TRBJ2-2, with D possibly TRBD1 on 5 matching bases. Germline V gene data show CDR1 as LGHNA and CDR2 as YNFKEQ. Trimming pared 3 bases from V and 2 bases from J, leaving 16 bases between. The CDR3 covers 17 residues. The CDR3 loop is CASSQWLETANTGELFF. In DNA form, the CDR3 reads TGTGCCAGCAGCCAGTGGCTAGAGACAGCAAACACCGGGGAGCTGTTTTTT.

In its sample, this clonotype is medium-sized. The CDR3 is CASSQDGQAGVNEQFF. The DNA for the CDR3 is TGCGCCAGCAGCCAAGATGGACAGGCCGGAGTCAATGAGCAGTTCTTC. The rearrangement joins TRBV4-3 to TRBJ2-1, with 7 nucleotides matching TRBD1. The CDR3 length is 16 residues. Germline V lookup: CDR1 LGHNA, CDR2 YSLEER. V gave up 0 bases and J gave up 6 bases; unmatched junction bases: 8.

The chain combines TRBV11-2 with TRBJ1-2, with a possible D match to TRBD1 (5 bases). Germline CDR1 is SGHAT and CDR2 is FQNNGV. V dropped 1 base and J dropped 6 bases, with 9 bases sitting between them. The CDR3 runs 13 residues. The CDR3 here is CASSLGGLDGYTF. In nucleotides, the CDR3 is TGTGCCAGCAGCTTAGGGGGACTGGATGGCTACACCTTC.

J is TRBJ1-1 and V is TRBV7-9; tentative D call: TRBD1 (6 bases). V lost 2 bases, J lost 0 bases, and 13 bases lay in between. CDR1 and CDR2 (germline): SEHNR, FQNEAQ (reference sequence). The CDR3 sequence is 16 residues long. CDR3 protein: CASSLTEGHLNTEAFF. In nucleotides, the CDR3 is TGTGCCAGCAGCTTAACGGAGGGACACTTGAACACTGAAGCTTTCTTT.

The genes are TRBV7-2 and TRBJ2-1, with TRBD2 matching 10 bases. Trimming cost V 7 bases and J 4 bases; bases outside gene matches: 7. The CDR3 extends over 15 amino acids. Germline values: CDR1 SGHTA, CDR2 FQGNSA. The CDR3 region is CASTSLAGVYNEQFF. DNA of the CDR3: TGTGCCAGCACCTCCCTAGCGGGGGTATACAATGAGCAGTTCTTC.

This clonotype was detected many times. CDR3 sequence reads: CATSREGTGRSPLHF. DNA for the CDR3: TGTGCCACCAGCAGAGAGGGGACAGGGAGGTCACCCCTCCACTTT. V usage is TRBV15 and J usage is TRBJ1-6; 9 bases match TRBD1. V gave up 0 bases and J gave up 10 bases; unmatched junction bases: 4. This CDR3 is built from 15 residues. Germline assignment: CDR1 LNHNV and CDR2 YYDKDF (reference sequence).

This sequence joins TRBV6-2 or TRBV6-3 and TRBJ1-1; D unclear. Germline lookup yields CDR1 MNHEY and CDR2 SVGEGT. The CDR3 has 17 residues. V shed 7 bases and J shed 1 base, with 22 bases lying between them. Here the CDR3 DNA reads TGTGCCAGCACCACCCTTTTGGTCGGCAGTAAGAACACTGAAGCTTTCTTT. Its translation is CASTTLLVGSKNTEAFF.

This clonotype was seen a handful of times. The chain links TRBV6-5 to TRBJ2-7; weak D call: TRBD2 (6 bases). CDR3 length equals 12 residues. CDR1 and CDR2 (germline): MNHEY, SVGAGI. V lost 8 bases and J lost 2, with 10 bases in between. The CDR3 DNA reads TGTGCCAGCCGGGGGTCGGCCTACGAGCAGTACTTC. Translated, it gives CASRGSAYEQYF.

This clonotype turned up a few times. This rearrangement joins TRBV7-2 to TRBJ1-4; D remains ambiguous. This CDR3 comprises 16 residues. Germline CDR1 reads SGHTA; CDR2 reads FQGNSA. V shed 1 base and J shed 3 bases, with 12 bases lying between them. CDR3 nucleotide sequence: TGTGCCAGCAGCTTAGTAGCCTGGGAATCTAATGAAAAACTGTTTTTT. It is translated as CASSLVAWESNEKLFF.

This clonotype was seen many times. The rearrangement links TRBV24-1 to TRBJ2-5; 8 bases fit TRBD1. There are 15 residues in the CDR3. The J segment lost 4 bases and the V segment lost 3 bases, leaving 6 bases of the junction unmatched. CDR1 is KGHDR and CDR2 is SFDVKD in the germline V gene. CDR3 nucleotide sequence: TGTGCCACCAGTGATATCCAGGGGGCGGGAGAGACCCAGTACTTC. Translating gives CATSDIQGAGETQYF.

This clonotype was detected only a few times. The chain couples TRBV5-6 to TRBJ2-7; D not certain. Trimming stripped 4 bases from V and 1 base from J, with 12 bases between. The CDR3 totals 14 residues. The germline CDR1 and CDR2 sequences are SGHDT and YYEEEE. CDR3 coding DNA: TGTGCCAGCAGCACCGGAGCGTGGTCCTACGAGCAGTACTTC. It translates to CASSTGAWSYEQYF.

The chain has TRBV12-3 or TRBV12-4 and TRBJ2-5; the D gene is possibly TRBD1 (6 bases). The length of the CDR3 is 14 residues. V was shortened by 5 bases and J by 5 bases, with 15 bases between the two germline ends. CDR3 sequence (DNA): TGTGCCAGCAGTCTCATCAGGGGTTTTGAGACCCAGTACTTC. Amino acids: CASSLIRGFETQYF.

The V gene is TRBV6-5, the J gene TRBJ1-1; 9 nucleotides agree with TRBD1. The CDR3 length is 13 residues. V gave up 3 bases and J gave up 6 bases; unmatched junction bases: 2. Germline CDR1 is MNHEY and CDR2 is SVGAGI. CDR3 residues: CASSYWTGAEAFF. DNA of the CDR3: TGTGCCAGCAGTTATTGGACAGGGGCTGAAGCTTTCTTT.

This clonotype was found a few times. The V gene is TRBV7-9, the J gene TRBJ2-7, with D maybe TRBD2 (7 bases). V was shortened by 3 bases and J by 5 bases, with 14 bases between the two germline ends. Germline CDR1 reads SEHNR; CDR2 reads FQNEAQ (reference sequence). The length of the CDR3 is 14 residues. In DNA form, the CDR3 reads TGTGCCAGCAGCTTTCCGGGGGGCCTACACGAGCAGTACTTC. Protein product: CASSFPGGLHEQYF.

The chain carries TRBV7-9 and TRBJ1-2, with a weak D call TRBD1 (5 bases). Trimming stripped 1 base from V and 3 bases from J, with 12 bases between. Germline CDR1 SEHNR, CDR2 FQNEAQ (reference sequence). The CDR3 runs 15 residues. CDR3 nucleotides: TGTGCCAGCAGCTTAGTTCCGTCGGGGGACTATGGCTACACCTTC. Protein product: CASSLVPSGDYGYTF.